The 30 T cell receptor beta chains in this list originate from one sample, sequenced in a study of blood T cell repertoires in COVID-19. Repertoires were generated with immunoSEQ multiplex PCR, while TCRdb's copy carries only in-frame clones and drops some. The data show 280,000 or so clones, about 83% seen once. What was sequenced was PBMCs or T cells enriched from blood (not recorded which). The receptors come from a woman aged 40-49 years who had recovered from COVID-19.

This clone was seen more than once but under ten times. This chain joins TRBV11-2 and TRBJ2-7; TRBD2 matches at 7 bases. CDR1 is SGHAT and CDR2 is FQNNGV in the germline V gene. The V and J ends lost 3 bases and 9 bases, in that order; junction bases with no gene match: 2. The CDR3 has 11 amino acids. The CDR3 DNA reads TGTGCCAGCAGCTTGGGGGGGTGGCAGTACTTC. Translation: CASSLGGWQYF.

The chain recombines TRBV7-2 with TRBJ2-7; 7 nucleotides agree with TRBD2. CDR1 SGHTA and CDR2 FQGNSA come from the germline V gene. The CDR3 length is 16 residues. J lost 0 bases, V lost 5 bases, and 10 bases had no gene match. The CDR3 DNA reads as TGTGCCAGCAGCCCCGGGACTACAAGGAGCTCCTACGAGCAGTACTTC. This codes for CASSPGTTRSSYEQYF.

The sample holds one count of this clone. The CDR3 is CATSRRTGNNSPLHF. CDR3 nucleotide sequence: TGTGCCACCAGCAGACGGACAGGGAATAATTCACCCCTCCACTTT. The chain couples TRBV15 to TRBJ1-6, with TRBD1 matching over 8 bases. The CDR3 contains 15 residues. With 2 bases clipped from V and 5 bases from J, the junction kept 2 bases outside the gene matches. In germline, CDR1 is LNHNV, CDR2 YYDKDF (reference sequence).

The chain uses TRBV7-9 and TRBJ2-1; 10 positions agree with TRBD2. Germline CDR1 SEHNR, CDR2 FQNEAQ (reference sequence). Unmatched junction bases numbered 13, after V lost 5 bases and J lost 9 bases. The CDR3 runs 16 residues. This chain's CDR3 is CASSLIAGGPLSEQFF. The DNA of the CDR3 is TGTGCCAGCAGCCTAATAGCGGGAGGCCCTCTCAGTGAGCAGTTCTTC.

V usage is TRBV15 and J usage is TRBJ1-2, with a possible D match to TRBD1 (5 bases). Germline loops: CDR1 LNHNV, CDR2 YYDKDF (reference sequence). V was clipped by 0 bases and J by 8 bases, with 10 bases between them. There are 13 residues in the CDR3. CDR3 bases: TGTGCCACCAGCAGAGATCGGCAGGGCGGCTACACCTTC. Its protein product is CATSRDRQGGYTF.

The rearrangement joins TRBV19 to TRBJ2-1; 7 bases fit TRBD1. V lost 5 bases and J lost 10; bases outside the gene matches: 11. Germline loops: CDR1 LNHDA, CDR2 SQIVND (reference sequence). The length of the CDR3 is 14 residues. CDR3 coding DNA: TGTGCCAGTAGTGTGGGACCAGGGGGAAGCGAGCAGTTCTTC. Translating it yields CASSVGPGGSEQFF. The complete variable domain, with remaining parts taken from reference TRBV19 and TRBJ2-1, reads DGGITQSPKYLFRKEGQNVTLSCEQNLNHDAMYWYRQDPGQGLRLIYYSQIVNDFQKGDIAEGYSVSREKKESFPLTVTSAQKNPTAFYLCASSVGPGGSEQFFGPGTRLTVL.

The gene calls are TRBV27 and TRBJ2-7; D call uncertain. In germline, CDR1 is MNHEY, CDR2 SMNVEV (reference sequence). This CDR3 has 15 residues. V lost 0 bases and J lost 1, with 10 bases in between. CDR3 in DNA: TGTGCCAGCAGTTTATCTCCCGTGCTATCCTACGAGCAGTACTTC. Translated: CASSLSPVLSYEQYF.

DNA of the CDR3: TGTGCCAGCAGCGTAGACCCGGGAGGGTCAGATACGCAGTATTTT. Translated: CASSVDPGGSDTQYF. V is TRBV9 and J is TRBJ2-3, with TRBD2 matching 8 bases. The junction had 4 bases not matched to a gene; V was cut back by 0 bases and J by 4 bases. Germline CDR1 reads SGDLS; CDR2 reads YYNGEE. The CDR3 runs 15 residues.

The chain links TRBV27 to TRBJ1-6, with D possibly being TRBD1 (5 bases). Trimming removed 9 bases at V and 4 bases at J, with 16 bases between. The CDR3 extends over 15 amino acids. Germline V CDR1 and CDR2: MNHEY, SMNVEV (reference sequence). The CDR3 DNA reads TGTGCCAGTCCGAGGGGACTGACATATAATTCACCCCTCCACTTT. It encodes CASPRGLTYNSPLHF.

The chain employs TRBV18 and TRBJ1-2; 10 bases agree with TRBD1. Losses at the gene ends were 1 base for V and 7 bases for J; bases not matched to a gene: 6. The CDR3 consists of 15 residues. Germline V CDR1 and CDR2: KGHSH, LQKENI. CDR3 residues: CASSPRDRGSSGYTF. For the CDR3, the DNA is TGTGCCAGCTCACCACGGGACAGGGGATCTTCTGGCTACACCTTC.

The rearrangement links TRBV27 to TRBJ1-5, with a weak D call TRBD1 (6 bases). Trimming left V 8 bases short and J 3 bases short, with 17 bases between. The CDR3 has 15 residues. Germline-derived CDR1 and CDR2 are MNHEY and SMNVEV (reference sequence). This CDR3 reads CASCPTGNTNQPQHF. CDR3 DNA sequence: TGTGCCAGCTGTCCAACAGGGAATACCAATCAGCCCCAGCATTTT.

The V and J genes are TRBV24-1 and TRBJ2-1; the D gene is possibly TRBD2 (6 bases). Trimming pared 4 bases from V and 2 bases from J, leaving 11 bases between. The length of the CDR3 is 15 residues. CDR1 and CDR2 from the germline V gene are KGHDR and SFDVKD. CDR3 residues: CATSDPGGPYNEQFF. CDR3 DNA sequence: TGTGCCACCAGTGACCCCGGGGGACCCTACAATGAGCAGTTCTTC.

The gene calls are TRBV10-2 and TRBJ2-1; D remains unclear. The germline gives CDR1 WSHSY, CDR2 SAAADI. The CDR3 has 14 residues. The V gene lost 6 bases and the J gene lost 4 bases, with 13 bases spanning the gap. CDR3 residues: CASRTSLAYNEQFF. The CDR3 nucleotides are TGCGCCAGCAGGACAAGCCTTGCTTACAATGAGCAGTTCTTC.

A note on this clone: The same CDR3 arises from other DNA sequences in this sample as well. The gene calls are TRBV11-3 and TRBJ2-1; the match to TRBD2 covers 7 bases. V shed 2 bases and J 8 bases; nucleotides not matched to a gene: 3. The CDR3 contains 13 residues. The V gene's germline CDR1 is SGHNT and CDR2 YENEEA. CDR3: CASSLSSGHEQFF. Here the CDR3 DNA reads TGTGCCAGCAGCTTATCTAGCGGACATGAGCAGTTCTTC.

The rearrangement links TRBV27 to TRBJ2-5; 7 bases line up with TRBD1. Trimming removed 0 bases from V and 4 bases from J; junction bases left unmatched: 5. The CDR3 is 15 residues long. CDR1 and CDR2 from the germline V gene are MNHEY and SMNVEV (reference sequence). The CDR3 loop reads CASSLSLGTAETQYF. CDR3 DNA: TGTGCCAGCAGTTTATCTTTAGGGACAGCAGAGACCCAGTACTTC.

V is TRBV19 and J is TRBJ2-2; TRBD2 aligns across 9 bases. In germline, CDR1 is LNHDA, CDR2 SQIVND (reference sequence). V shed 6 bases and J 12 bases; nucleotides not matched to a gene: 8. The CDR3 contains 13 residues. The CDR3 here is CASRSAGGPKLFF. CDR3 DNA: TGTGCCAGTAGATCCGCGGGAGGGCCGAAGCTGTTTTTT.

The chain joins TRBV4-3 to TRBJ2-2, with a tentative D call TRBD2 (5 bases). Germline-derived CDR1 and CDR2 are LGHNA and YSLEER. This CDR3 has 16 residues. The V and J ends lost 5 bases and 4 bases respectively, with 17 bases between them. This CDR3 is CASSGRAPAGTGELFF. Written as DNA, the CDR3 is TGCGCCAGCAGCGGTCGGGCACCTGCGGGCACCGGGGAGCTGTTTTTT.

This sequence joins TRBV6-2 or TRBV6-3 and TRBJ1-2; D not resolved. Trimming left V 4 bases short and J 7 bases short, with 13 bases between. There are 13 residues in the CDR3. Germline-derived CDR1 and CDR2 are MNHEY and SVGEGT. CDR3 loop: CASSSNSLGGYTF. The CDR3 DNA sequence: TGTGCCAGCAGTTCCAACAGTTTGGGTGGCTACACCTTC.

The J gene is TRBJ2-5, the V gene TRBV24-1, with 7 positions matching TRBD1. V lost 3 bases, J lost 5 bases, and 8 bases stayed unmatched. CDR3 size: 15 residues. Germline CDR1 KGHDR, CDR2 SFDVKD. The CDR3: CATSDATGDRETQYF. The CDR3 bases are TGTGCCACCAGTGATGCTACAGGGGATAGGGAGACCCAGTACTTC.

This clone was seen more than once but under ten times. The gene calls are TRBV28 and TRBJ1-1; 9 nucleotides agree with TRBD1. The CDR3 runs to 14 residues. In germline, CDR1 is MDHEN, CDR2 SYDVKM. Trimming removed 5 bases from V and 6 bases from J; junction bases left unmatched: 7. As DNA, the CDR3 is TGTGCCAGCAGTATAACAGGGGGCAGGGCTGAAGCTTTCTTT. Protein sequence: CASSITGGRAEAFF.

This clone has a handful of counts. This chain uses TRBV11-2 with TRBJ1-3, with 8 nucleotides matching TRBD1. Losses at the gene ends were 10 bases for V and 6 bases for J; bases not matched to a gene: 8. The CDR3 runs to 13 residues. Looked up from germline, CDR1 is SGHAT and CDR2 is FQNNGV. CDR3 residues: CATATGVANTIYF. The CDR3 nucleotides read TGTGCCACCGCGACAGGGGTGGCAAACACCATATATTTT.

The rearrangement links TRBV28 to TRBJ2-7, with a weak D call TRBD2 (5 bases). This CDR3 is 13 amino acids long. Trimming removed 5 bases from V and 7 bases from J, with 15 bases in between. Germline-derived CDR1 and CDR2 are MDHEN and SYDVKM. CDR3 sequence reads: CASSPLRVGEQYF. DNA of the CDR3: TGTGCCAGCAGTCCTCTGAGGGTTGGGGAGCAGTACTTC.

The chain carries TRBV27 and TRBJ2-4, with 10 positions matching TRBD1. Germline trimming cut 5 bases from V and 0 bases from J; bases unmatched to any gene: 7. The CDR3 consists of 17 residues. The germline gives CDR1 MNHEY, CDR2 SMNVEV (reference sequence). The CDR3 DNA reads as TGTGCCAGCAGTCCCCGGACAGGGGGGGTAGCCAAAAACATTCAGTACTTC. Its translation: CASSPRTGGVAKNIQYF.

This clone came up once. The chain recombines TRBV4-3 with TRBJ2-1, with D perhaps matching TRBD2 (6 bases). Germline lookup yields CDR1 LGHNA and CDR2 YSLEER. Trimming removed 4 bases at V and 4 bases at J, with 14 bases between. The length of the CDR3 is 15 residues. The CDR3 sequence: CASSPRESVYNEQFF. The CDR3 nucleotides read TGCGCCAGCAGCCCCCGGGAGTCTGTTTACAATGAGCAGTTCTTC.

V is TRBV18 and J is TRBJ1-3; a weak D match, TRBD1 (5 bases). With 1 base removed from V and 0 bases from J, the gap between germline ends came to 10 bases. The germline CDR1 and CDR2 sequences are KGHSH and LQKENI. CDR3 length: 16 residues. Here the CDR3 reads CASSPRRGPSGNTIYF. CDR3 sequence (DNA): TGTGCCAGCTCACCACGGAGGGGCCCCTCTGGAAACACCATATATTTT.

V gene TRBV5-4 combines with J gene TRBJ2-5; 8 positions agree with TRBD1. This CDR3 comprises 15 residues. The germline V gene has CDR1 SGHNT and CDR2 YYREEE (reference sequence). The V segment lost 5 bases and the J segment 1 base; nucleotides outside the gene matches: 7. The CDR3 here is CASSHGTGGQETQYF. In DNA form, the CDR3 reads TGTGCCAGCAGTCACGGGACAGGCGGCCAAGAGACCCAGTACTTC. Supplemented by reference TRBV5-4 and TRBJ2-5, the full variable domain reads ETGVTQSPTHLIKTRGQQVTLRCSSQSGHNTVSWYQQALGQGPQFIFQYYREEENGRGNFPPRFSGLQFPNYSSELNVNALELDDSALYLCASSHGTGGQETQYFGPGTRLLVL.

This rearrangement joins TRBV5-1 to TRBJ2-1; D possibly corresponds to TRBD2 (5 bases). This CDR3 spans 15 amino acids. Germline loops: CDR1 SGHRS, CDR2 YFSETQ. Trimming took 4 bases from V and 0 from J, leaving 11 bases between them. The CDR3 DNA is TGCGCCAGCAGCCTTAGCGCAAGCTCCTACAATGAGCAGTTCTTC. It specifies CASSLSASSYNEQFF.

With respect to this clone: The sample carries other DNA sequences with the same CDR3. The rearrangement links TRBV3-1 (or the pseudogene TRBV3-2) to TRBJ1-1; a possible D gene is TRBD1 (6 bases). In germline, CDR1 is LGHDT, CDR2 YNNKEL (reference sequence). Deletions cut 1 base from V and 3 bases from J, with 9 bases between. This CDR3 contains 14 residues. CDR3 sequence reads: CASSQAAGDTEAFF. For the CDR3, the DNA is TGTGCCAGCAGCCAAGCGGCAGGGGACACTGAAGCTTTCTTT.

J is TRBJ2-1 and V is TRBV28, with 8 bases fitting TRBD1. The CDR3 length is 15 residues. The junction had 9 bases not matched to a gene; V was cut back by 3 bases and J by 8 bases. The germline CDR1 and CDR2 sequences are MDHEN and SYDVKM. CDR3 nucleotide sequence: TGTGCCAGCAGTTTCGTCGGACAGGGTGACTATGAGCAGTTCTTC. Amino acids: CASSFVGQGDYEQFF. Combining the CDR3 with reference TRBV28 and TRBJ2-1 gives the whole variable domain DVKVTQSSRYLVKRTGEKVFLECVQDMDHENMFWYRQDPGLGLRLIYFSYDVKMKEKGDIPEGYSVSREKKERFSLILESASTNQTSMYLCASSFVGQGDYEQFFGPGTRLTVL.

This chain links TRBV18 with TRBJ2-7, with TRBD2 matching 10 bases. From germline, CDR1 is KGHSH and CDR2 LQKENI. CDR3 length equals 18 residues. Trimming took 5 bases from V and 5 from J; bases not matched to a gene: 18. The CDR3 DNA reads as TGTGCCAGCTCAAGCCCGCCTAGTAGCGGGAGGAGTTGCCACGAGCAGTACTTC. Amino acids: CASSSPPSSGRSCHEQYF.